The 2 T cell receptor beta chains in this list originate from one sample, sequenced in a study of glioma-infiltrating T cells after dendritic cell vaccination. Time point described: after dendritic cell vaccination, including at tumor progression/relapse. Assay: immunoSEQ multiplex PCR; the TCRdb copy retains only in-frame clones and omits some. The table shows about 87,000 clones, with roughly four fifths occurring only once. The specimen was blood, collected after dendritic cell vaccination. The source is a human donor with glioblastoma.

V is TRBV19 and J is TRBJ1-2; tentatively, D is TRBD1 (6 bases). The ends were cut back, 4 bases at V and 4 bases at J, with 16 bases in the middle. The CDR3 sequence is 15 residues long. Germline loops: CDR1 LNHDA, CDR2 SQIVND (reference sequence). CDR3 sequence reads: CASSTTGKPSYGYTF. Written as DNA, the CDR3 is TGTGCCAGTAGTACAACAGGGAAGCCATCCTATGGCTACACCTTC.

The chain is built from TRBV19 and TRBJ1-2, with 8 bases matching TRBD1. Germline V gives CDR1 LNHDA, CDR2 SQIVND (reference sequence). The J segment lost 0 bases and the V segment lost 6 bases, leaving 12 bases of the junction unmatched. This CDR3 comprises 17 residues. CDR3 residues: CASSPGQGRQSNYGYTF. In DNA form, the CDR3 reads TGTGCCAGTAGCCCAGGACAGGGCCGTCAATCTAACTATGGCTACACCTTC.